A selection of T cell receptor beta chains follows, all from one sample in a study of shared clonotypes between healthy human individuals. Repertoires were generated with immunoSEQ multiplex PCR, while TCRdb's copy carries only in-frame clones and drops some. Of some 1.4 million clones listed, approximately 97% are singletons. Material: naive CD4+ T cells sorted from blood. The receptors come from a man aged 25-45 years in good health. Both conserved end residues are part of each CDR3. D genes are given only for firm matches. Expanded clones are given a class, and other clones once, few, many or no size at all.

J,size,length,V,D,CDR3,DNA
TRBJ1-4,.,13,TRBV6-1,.,CASSERARGKLFF,TGTGCCAGCAGTGAACGGGCGAGGGGAAAACTGTTTTTT
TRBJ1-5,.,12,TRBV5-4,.,CASSLDGAPQHF,TGTGCCAGCAGCTTGGATGGCGCGCCCCAGCATTTT
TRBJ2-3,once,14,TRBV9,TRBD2,CASSGSGSRDTQYF,TGTGCCAGCAGCGGTAGCGGGAGTCGTGATACGCAGTATTTT
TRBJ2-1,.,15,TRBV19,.,CASSIRADNYNEQFF,TGTGCCAGTAGTATAAGGGCAGATAACTACAATGAGCAGTTCTTC
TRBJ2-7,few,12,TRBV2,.,CASGGTTYEQYF,TGTGCCAGCGGTGGGACAACCTACGAGCAGTACTTC
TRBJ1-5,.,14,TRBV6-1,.,CATTASYSNQPQHF,TGTGCCACCACGGCCAGCTATAGCAATCAGCCCCAGCATTTT
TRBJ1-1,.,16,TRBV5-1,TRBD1,CASSPGTGVANTEAFF,TGCGCCAGCAGCCCCGGGACAGGGGTGGCGAACACTGAAGCTTTCTTT
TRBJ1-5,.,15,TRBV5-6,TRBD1,CASSSRDRGNQPQHF,TGTGCCAGCAGCTCCCGGGACAGGGGGAATCAGCCCCAGCATTTT
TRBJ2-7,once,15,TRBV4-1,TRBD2,CASSRGSGSVYEQYF,TGCGCCAGCAGCCGCGGTAGCGGGAGTGTCTACGAGCAGTACTTC
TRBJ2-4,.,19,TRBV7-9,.,CASSLGLGIGGSAKNIQYF,TGTGCCAGCAGCTTAGGGTTGGGGATTGGGGGATCGGCCAAAAACATTCAGTACTTC
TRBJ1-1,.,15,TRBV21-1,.,CASSKGEGLNTEAFF,TGTGCCAGCAGCAAAGGCGAGGGCCTGAACACTGAAGCTTTCTTT
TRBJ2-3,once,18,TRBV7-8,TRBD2,CASSLGAASGRAPDTQYF,TGTGCCAGCAGCTTAGGGGCGGCTAGCGGGAGGGCCCCAGATACGCAGTATTTT
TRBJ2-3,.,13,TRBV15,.,CATSKSPWDTQYF,TGTGCCACCAGCAAGTCACCTTGGGATACGCAGTATTTT
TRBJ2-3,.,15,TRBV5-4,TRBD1,CASSLGDRETDTQYF,TGTGCCAGCAGCTTGGGGGACAGGGAAACAGATACGCAGTATTTT
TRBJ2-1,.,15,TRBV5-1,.,CASSLVAGSYNEQFF,TGCGCCAGCAGCTTGGTGGCAGGGTCCTACAATGAGCAGTTCTTC
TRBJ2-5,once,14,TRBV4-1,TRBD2,CASRRLAGEETQYF,TGCGCCAGCAGACGACTAGCGGGAGAAGAGACCCAGTACTTC
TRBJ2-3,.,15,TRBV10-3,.,CAINLWGLSSDTQYF,TGTGCCATCAACCTATGGGGGTTGTCTTCAGATACGCAGTATTTT
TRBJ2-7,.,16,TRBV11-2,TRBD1,CASSLGAGGALGEQYF,TGTGCCAGCAGCTTAGGGGCAGGGGGAGCTCTCGGCGAGCAGTACTTC
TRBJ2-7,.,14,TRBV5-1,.,CASSPLPGSAEQYF,TGCGCCAGCAGCCCCCTGCCGGGTTCCGCCGAGCAGTACTTC
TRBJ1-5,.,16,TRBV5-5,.,CASSPGEAQGGQPQHF,TGTGCCAGCAGCCCTGGGGAGGCGCAGGGTGGACAGCCCCAGCATTTT
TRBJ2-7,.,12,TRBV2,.,CASSQGGYEQYF,TGTGCCAGCTCGCAGGGGGGGTACGAGCAGTACTTC
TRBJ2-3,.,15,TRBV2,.,CASSVQSWPTDTQYF,TGTGCCAGCAGCGTACAGTCGTGGCCCACAGATACGCAGTATTTT
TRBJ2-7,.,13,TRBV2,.,CASSFALEGEQYF,TGTGCCAGCAGTTTTGCTCTTGAGGGGGAGCAGTACTTC
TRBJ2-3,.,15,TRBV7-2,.,CASSPNGAAPDTQYF,TGTGCCAGCAGCCCGAACGGGGCGGCTCCAGATACGCAGTATTTT
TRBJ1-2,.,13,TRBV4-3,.,CASSQDQSVGYTF,TGCGCCAGCAGCCAAGATCAGTCTGTGGGCTACACCTTC
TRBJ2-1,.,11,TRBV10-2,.,CASSDGNEQFF,TGCGCCAGCAGTGATGGAAATGAGCAGTTCTTC
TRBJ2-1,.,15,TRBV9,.,CASSVPPQGLNEQFF,TGTGCCAGCAGCGTACCCCCGCAGGGTTTGAATGAGCAGTTCTTC
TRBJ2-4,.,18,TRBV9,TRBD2,CASSAGLAGLGAKNIQYF,TGTGCCAGCAGCGCGGGACTAGCGGGGCTCGGGGCCAAAAACATTCAGTACTTC
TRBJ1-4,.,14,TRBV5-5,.,CASTPTGYNEKLFF,TGTGCCAGCACCCCGACAGGTTATAATGAAAAACTGTTTTTT
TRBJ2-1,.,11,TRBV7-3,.,CASSLGGEQFF,TGTGCCAGCAGCTTAGGTGGTGAGCAGTTCTTC
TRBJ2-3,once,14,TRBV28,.,CASSLGGRTDTQYF,TGTGCCAGCAGTTTAGGTGGCCGAACAGATACGCAGTATTTT
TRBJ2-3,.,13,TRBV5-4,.,CASSLTMRDTQYF,TGTGCCAGCAGCTTGACGATGAGAGATACGCAGTATTTT
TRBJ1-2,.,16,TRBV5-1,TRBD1,CASKIGGTGGNYGYTF,TGCGCCAGCAAAATAGGCGGGACAGGGGGCAACTATGGCTACACCTTC
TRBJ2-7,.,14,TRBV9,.,CASSVAGDPYEQYF,TGTGCCAGCAGCGTAGCGGGAGATCCCTACGAGCAGTACTTC
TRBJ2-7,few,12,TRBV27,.,CASRDSTYEQYF,TGTGCCAGCAGGGACAGCACCTACGAGCAGTACTTC
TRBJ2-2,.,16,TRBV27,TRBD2,CASRKTSGAYTGELFF,TGTGCCAGCAGAAAGACTAGCGGGGCATACACCGGGGAGCTGTTTTTT
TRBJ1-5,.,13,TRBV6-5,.,CASSYEGRQPQHF,TGTGCCAGCAGTTACGAGGGGAGACAGCCCCAGCATTTT
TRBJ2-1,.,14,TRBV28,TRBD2,CASRGGSQGNEQFF,TGTGCCAGCAGGGGAGGGAGCCAGGGCAATGAGCAGTTCTTC
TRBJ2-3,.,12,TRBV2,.,CASSFLEGTQYF,TGTGCCAGCAGTTTTCTAGAAGGTACGCAGTATTTT
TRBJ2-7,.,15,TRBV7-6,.,CASSRPGTATYEQYF,TGTGCCAGCAGCCGGCCCGGGACGGCAACCTACGAGCAGTACTTC
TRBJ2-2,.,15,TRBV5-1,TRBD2,CASSTREVVPGELFF,TGCGCCAGCAGCACCCGGGAGGTAGTCCCCGGGGAGCTGTTTTTT